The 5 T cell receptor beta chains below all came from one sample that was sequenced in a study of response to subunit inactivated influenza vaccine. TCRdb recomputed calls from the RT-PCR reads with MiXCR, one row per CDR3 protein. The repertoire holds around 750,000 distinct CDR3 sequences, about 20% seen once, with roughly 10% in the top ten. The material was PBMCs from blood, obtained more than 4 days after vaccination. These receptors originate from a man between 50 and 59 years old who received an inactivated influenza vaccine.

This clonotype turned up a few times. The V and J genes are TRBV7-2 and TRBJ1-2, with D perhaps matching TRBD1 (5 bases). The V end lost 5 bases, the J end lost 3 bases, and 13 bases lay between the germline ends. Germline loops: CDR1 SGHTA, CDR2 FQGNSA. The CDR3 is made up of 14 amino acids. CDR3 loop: CASSNRDGYYGYTF. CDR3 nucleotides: TGTGCCAGCAGCAACCGGGACGGATACTATGGCTACACCTTC.

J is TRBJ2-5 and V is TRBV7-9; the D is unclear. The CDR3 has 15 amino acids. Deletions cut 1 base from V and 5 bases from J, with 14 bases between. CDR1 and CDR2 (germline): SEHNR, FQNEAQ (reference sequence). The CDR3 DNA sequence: TGTGCCAGCAGCTTAGTTGGTCCAGCCCAGGAGACCCAGTACTTC. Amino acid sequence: CASSLVGPAQETQYF.

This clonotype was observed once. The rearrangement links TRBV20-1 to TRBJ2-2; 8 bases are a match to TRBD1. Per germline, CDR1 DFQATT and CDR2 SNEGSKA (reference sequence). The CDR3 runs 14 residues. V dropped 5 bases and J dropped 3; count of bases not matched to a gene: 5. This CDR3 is CSAAQTGDTGELFF. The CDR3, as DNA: TGCAGTGCTGCCCAGACAGGGGACACCGGGGAGCTGTTTTTT.

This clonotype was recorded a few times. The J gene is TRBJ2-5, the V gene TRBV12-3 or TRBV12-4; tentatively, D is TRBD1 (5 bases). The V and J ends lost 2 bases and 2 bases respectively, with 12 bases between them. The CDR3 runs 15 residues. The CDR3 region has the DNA TGTGCCAGCAGTTTACTTCCAGGGTGGCAAGAGACCCAGTACTTC. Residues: CASSLLPGWQETQYF.

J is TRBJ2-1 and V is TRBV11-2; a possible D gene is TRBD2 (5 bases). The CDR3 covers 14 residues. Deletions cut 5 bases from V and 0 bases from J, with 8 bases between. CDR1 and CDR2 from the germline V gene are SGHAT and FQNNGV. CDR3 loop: CASSPGISYNEQFF. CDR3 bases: TGTGCCAGCAGCCCGGGGATCTCCTACAATGAGCAGTTCTTC.